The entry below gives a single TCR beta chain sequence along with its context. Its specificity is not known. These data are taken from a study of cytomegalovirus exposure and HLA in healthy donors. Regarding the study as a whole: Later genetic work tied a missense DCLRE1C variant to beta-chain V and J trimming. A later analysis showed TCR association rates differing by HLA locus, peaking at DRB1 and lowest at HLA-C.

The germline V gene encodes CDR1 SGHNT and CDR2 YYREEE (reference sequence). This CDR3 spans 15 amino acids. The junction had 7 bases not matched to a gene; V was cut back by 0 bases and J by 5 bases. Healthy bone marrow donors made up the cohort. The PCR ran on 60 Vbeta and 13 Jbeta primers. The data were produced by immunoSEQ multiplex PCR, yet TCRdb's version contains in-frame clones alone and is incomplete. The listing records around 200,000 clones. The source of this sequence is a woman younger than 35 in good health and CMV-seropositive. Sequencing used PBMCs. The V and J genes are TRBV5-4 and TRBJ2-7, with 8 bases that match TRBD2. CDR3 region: CASSLGTGGPNEQYF. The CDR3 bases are TGTGCCAGCAGCTTGGGGACGGGGGGGCCGAACGAGCAGTACTTC.